This TCR beta chain was obtained from a study of blood T cell repertoires in COVID-19. V lost 5 bases and J lost 4; bases outside the gene matches: 8. Per germline, CDR1 LNHDA and CDR2 SQIVND (reference sequence). CDR3 length equals 16 residues. TCRdb's copy holds only in-frame clones and misses some; the assay was immunoSEQ multiplex PCR. The sample holds approximately 300,000 clones, roughly 90% seen once. The chain carries TRBV19 and TRBJ2-1; 10 nucleotides line up with TRBD1. The clonotype originates from a woman between 40 and 50 years old with COVID-19, enrolled during active disease. The sample consisted of peripheral blood. As DNA, the CDR3 is TGTGCCAGTAGTCCGCTCCGGGACAGGGGTTACAATGAGCAGTTCTTC. Translating gives CASSPLRDRGYNEQFF. The variable domain in full, with the rest retrieved from reference TRBV19 and TRBJ2-1, is DGGITQSPKYLFRKEGQNVTLSCEQNLNHDAMYWYRQDPGQGLRLIYYSQIVNDFQKGDIAEGYSVSREKKESFPLTVTSAQKNPTAFYLCASSPLRDRGYNEQFFGPGTRLTVL.